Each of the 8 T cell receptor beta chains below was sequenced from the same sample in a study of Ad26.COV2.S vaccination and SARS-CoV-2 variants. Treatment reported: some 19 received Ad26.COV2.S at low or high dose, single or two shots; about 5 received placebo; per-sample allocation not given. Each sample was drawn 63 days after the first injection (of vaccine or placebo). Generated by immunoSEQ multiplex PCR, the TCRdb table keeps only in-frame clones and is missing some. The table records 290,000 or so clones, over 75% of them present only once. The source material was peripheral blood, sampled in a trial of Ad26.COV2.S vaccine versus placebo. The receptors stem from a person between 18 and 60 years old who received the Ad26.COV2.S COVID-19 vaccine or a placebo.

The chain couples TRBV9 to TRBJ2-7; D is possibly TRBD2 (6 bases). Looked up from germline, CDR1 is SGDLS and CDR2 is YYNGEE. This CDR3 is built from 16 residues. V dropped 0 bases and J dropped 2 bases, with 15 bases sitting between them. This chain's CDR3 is CASSVAIGGATYEQYF. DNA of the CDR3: TGTGCCAGCAGCGTAGCGATTGGCGGGGCAACCTACGAGCAGTACTTC. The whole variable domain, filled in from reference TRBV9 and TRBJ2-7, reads DSGVTQTPKHLITATGQRVTLRCSPRSGDLSVYWYQQSLDQGLQFLIQYYNGEERAKGNILERFSAQQFPDLHSELNLSSLELGDSALYFCASSVAIGGATYEQYFGPGTRLTVT.

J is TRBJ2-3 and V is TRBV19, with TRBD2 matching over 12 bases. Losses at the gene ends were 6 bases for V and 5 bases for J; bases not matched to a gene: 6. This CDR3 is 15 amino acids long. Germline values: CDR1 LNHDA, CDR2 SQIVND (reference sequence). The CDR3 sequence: CASRPPGLAGDTQYF. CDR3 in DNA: TGTGCCAGTAGGCCCCCGGGACTAGCGGGAGATACGCAGTATTTT.

CDR3 nucleotides: TGTGCCAGCAGTGGGCAGGGGGATCAGCCCCAGCATTTT. It specifies CASSGQGDQPQHF. The chain combines TRBV12-3 or TRBV12-4 with TRBJ1-5; TRBD1 matches at 7 bases. The V gene end was trimmed by 5 bases and the J gene end by 5 bases; junction bases not matched to a gene: 3. The CDR3 is 13 residues long.

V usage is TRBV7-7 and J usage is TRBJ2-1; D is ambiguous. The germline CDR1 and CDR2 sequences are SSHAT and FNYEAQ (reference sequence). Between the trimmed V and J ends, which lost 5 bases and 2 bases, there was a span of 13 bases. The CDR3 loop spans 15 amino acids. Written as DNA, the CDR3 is TGTGCCAGCAGCCCCCCCTGGGAACCCTACAATGAGCAGTTCTTC. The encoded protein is CASSPPWEPYNEQFF.

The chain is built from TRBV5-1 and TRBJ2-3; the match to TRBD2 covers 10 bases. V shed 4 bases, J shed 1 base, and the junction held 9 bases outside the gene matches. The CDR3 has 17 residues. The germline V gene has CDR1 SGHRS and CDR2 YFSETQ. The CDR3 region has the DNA TGCGCCAGCAGCCCTAGCGGGAGCCCCCGAGGCACAGATACGCAGTATTTT. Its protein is CASSPSGSPRGTDTQYF.

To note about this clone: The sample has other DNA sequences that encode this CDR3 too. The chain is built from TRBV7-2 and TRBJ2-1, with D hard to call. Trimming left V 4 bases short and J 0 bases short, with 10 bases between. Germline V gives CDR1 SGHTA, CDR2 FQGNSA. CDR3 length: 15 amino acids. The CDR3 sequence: CASSSDRGSYNEQFF. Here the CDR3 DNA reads TGTGCCAGCAGCTCAGATCGTGGCTCCTACAATGAGCAGTTCTTC.

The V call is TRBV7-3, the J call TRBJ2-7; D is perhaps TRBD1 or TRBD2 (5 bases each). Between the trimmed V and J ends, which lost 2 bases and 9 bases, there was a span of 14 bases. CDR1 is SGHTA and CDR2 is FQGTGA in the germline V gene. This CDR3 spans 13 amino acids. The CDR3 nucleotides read TGTGCCAGCAGCTTATCGCCCGGGACCAGGCAGTACTTC. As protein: CASSLSPGTRQYF.

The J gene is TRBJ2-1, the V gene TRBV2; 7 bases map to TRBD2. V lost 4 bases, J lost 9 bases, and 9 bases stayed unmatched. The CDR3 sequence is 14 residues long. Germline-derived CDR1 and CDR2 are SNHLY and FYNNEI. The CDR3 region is CASSGLASSSEQFF. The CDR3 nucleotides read TGTGCCAGCAGTGGACTAGCTAGCTCTAGTGAGCAGTTCTTC.